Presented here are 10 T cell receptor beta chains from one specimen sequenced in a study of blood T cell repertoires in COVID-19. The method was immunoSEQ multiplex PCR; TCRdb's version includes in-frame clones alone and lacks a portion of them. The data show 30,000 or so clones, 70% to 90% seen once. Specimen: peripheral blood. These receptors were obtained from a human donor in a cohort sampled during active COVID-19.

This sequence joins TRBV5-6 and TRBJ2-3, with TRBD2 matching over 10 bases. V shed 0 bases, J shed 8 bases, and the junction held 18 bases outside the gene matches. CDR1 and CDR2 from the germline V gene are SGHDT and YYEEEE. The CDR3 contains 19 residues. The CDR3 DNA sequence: TGTGCCAGCAGCTTGGCCGATAGCGGGGGGCTCCCCCGGGTTGGTACGCAGTATTTT. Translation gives CASSLADSGGLPRVGTQYF.

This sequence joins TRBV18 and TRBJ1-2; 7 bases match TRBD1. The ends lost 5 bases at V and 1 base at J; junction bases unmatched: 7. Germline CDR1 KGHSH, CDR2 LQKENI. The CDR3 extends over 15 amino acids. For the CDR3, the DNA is TGTGCCAGCTCATCTCGACAGGGAAGTAACTATGGCTACACCTTC. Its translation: CASSSRQGSNYGYTF. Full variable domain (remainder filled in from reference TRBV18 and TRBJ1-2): NAGVMQNPRHLVRRRGQEARLRCSPMKGHSHVYWYRQLPEEGLKFMVYLQKENIIDESGMPKERFSAEFPKEGPSILRIQQVVRGDSAAYFCASSSRQGSNYGYTFGSGTRLTVV.

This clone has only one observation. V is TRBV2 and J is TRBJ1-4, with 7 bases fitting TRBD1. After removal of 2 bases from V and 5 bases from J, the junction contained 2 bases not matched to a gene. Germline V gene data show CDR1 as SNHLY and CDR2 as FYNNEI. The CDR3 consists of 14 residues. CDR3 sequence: CASSERGRNEKLFF. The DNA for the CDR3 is TGTGCCAGCAGTGAAAGGGGGCGGAATGAAAAACTGTTTTTT.

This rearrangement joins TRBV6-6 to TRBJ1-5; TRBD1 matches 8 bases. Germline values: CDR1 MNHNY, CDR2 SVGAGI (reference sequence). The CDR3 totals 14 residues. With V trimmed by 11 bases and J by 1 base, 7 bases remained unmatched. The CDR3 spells CAAQGAVSNQPQHF. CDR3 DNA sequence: TGTGCCGCCCAGGGGGCAGTAAGCAATCAGCCCCAGCATTTT.

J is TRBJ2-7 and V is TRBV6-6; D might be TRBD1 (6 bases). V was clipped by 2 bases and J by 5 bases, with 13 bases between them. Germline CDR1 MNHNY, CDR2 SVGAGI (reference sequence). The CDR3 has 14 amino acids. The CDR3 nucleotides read TGTGCCAGCAGTTACGCTCTCAAGGGGGACGAGCAGTACTTC. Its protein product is CASSYALKGDEQYF.

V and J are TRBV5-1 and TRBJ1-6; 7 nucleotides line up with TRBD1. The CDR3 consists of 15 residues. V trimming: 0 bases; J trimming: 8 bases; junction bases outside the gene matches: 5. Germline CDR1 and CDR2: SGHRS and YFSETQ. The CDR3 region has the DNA TGCGCCAGCAGCTTGGAGGGGGCCGCGGATTCACCCCTCCACTTT. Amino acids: CASSLEGAADSPLHF.

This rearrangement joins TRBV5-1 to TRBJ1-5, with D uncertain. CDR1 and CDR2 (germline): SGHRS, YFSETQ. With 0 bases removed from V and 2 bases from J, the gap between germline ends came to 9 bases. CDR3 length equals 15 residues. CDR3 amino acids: CASSLGGVGNQPQHF. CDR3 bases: TGCGCCAGCAGCTTGGGCGGGGTGGGCAATCAGCCCCAGCATTTT.

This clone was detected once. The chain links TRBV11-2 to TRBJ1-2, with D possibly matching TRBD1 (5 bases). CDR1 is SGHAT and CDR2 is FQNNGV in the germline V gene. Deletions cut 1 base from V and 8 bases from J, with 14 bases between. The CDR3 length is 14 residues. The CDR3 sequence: CASSLVRRGEGYTF. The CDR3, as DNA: TGTGCCAGCAGCTTAGTTCGACGGGGGGAAGGCTACACCTTC.

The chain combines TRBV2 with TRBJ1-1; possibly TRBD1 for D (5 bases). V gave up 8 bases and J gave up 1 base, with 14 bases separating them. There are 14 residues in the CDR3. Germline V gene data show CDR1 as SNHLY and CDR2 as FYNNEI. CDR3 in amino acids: CASQWRGENTEAFF. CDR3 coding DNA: TGTGCCAGCCAATGGAGGGGAGAGAACACTGAAGCTTTCTTT.

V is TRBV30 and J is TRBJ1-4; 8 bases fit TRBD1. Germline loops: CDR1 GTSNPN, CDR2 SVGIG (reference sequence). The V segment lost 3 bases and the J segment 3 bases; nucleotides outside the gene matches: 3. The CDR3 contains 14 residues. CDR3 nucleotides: TGTGCCTGGAGGGGACAGGAGGCTAATGAAAAACTGTTTTTT. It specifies CAWRGQEANEKLFF.